One T cell receptor (beta chain) is described in this entry. Its antigen is undetermined. In the PCR, 60 Vbeta and 13 Jbeta primers were used. Profiling relied on immunoSEQ multiplex PCR, and the TCRdb table lists in-frame clones only, not all of them. Among some 130,000 clones, roughly four fifths were seen once, and the ten largest hold approximately 2.6%. CDR1 is SGHAT and CDR2 is FQNNGV in the germline V gene. The junction had 5 bases not matched to a gene; V was cut back by 3 bases and J by 3 bases. The CDR3 extends over 14 amino acids. This record belongs to a study of cytomegalovirus exposure and HLA in healthy donors. Study observations and caveats: A later analysis reported that several of the most significant clusters appeared to be linked to common viral pathogens, among them Epstein-Barr virus. Previously analyzed data showed that most TCR beta V segments were productive at a frequency of about 87% or about 30%. Reported performance of the classifier showed diagnosis of cytomegalovirus status with high specificity and sensitivity. As immune exposure information, only CMV serostatus was available.

This chain connects TRBV11-2 to TRBJ2-7; TRBD2 aligns across 7 bases. This clonotype originated in a boy aged 2 to 9 in good health and CMV-seronegative. Sequencing was carried out using PBMCs. The CDR3 here is CASSFGASGYEQYV. CDR3 coding DNA: TGTGCCAGCAGCTTTGGTGCTAGCGGCTACGAGCAGTACGTC.